These 6 T cell receptor beta chains originate from one sample sequenced in a study of T cell repertoires in cytomegalovirus infection (dated by TCRdb to between 2017 and 2020). For sequencing, an Illumina HiSeq 1500 was employed. TCRdb reprocessing: public reads trimmed at Q25 with fastp, clones called with MiXCR, in-frame beta chains kept. Rows with a matching CDR3 protein are joined into one entry that keeps the most common DNA and genes. This sample has a few hundred thousand distinct CDR3 sequences in its table, and 17% of those were observed once. More than 10% of the sample goes to the ten largest clones. The sequenced material came from PBMCs. The receptors were gathered from a human donor in good health (CMV status not recorded). Some clones in this sample may be carry-over from other donors' samples.

This clonotype was found many times. V and J are TRBV11-2 and TRBJ2-1; 11 positions agree with TRBD2. J lost 7 bases, V lost 7 bases, and 12 bases had no gene match. Germline CDR1 reads SGHAT; CDR2 reads FQNNGV. The CDR3 has 16 amino acids. The DNA of the CDR3 is TGTGCCAGCAACCCTATAGCGGGGGGGCTATGGAATGAGCAGTTCTTC. Its translation: CASNPIAGGLWNEQFF.

This clonotype was recorded many times. The chain has TRBV7-2 and TRBJ1-1, with D possibly matching TRBD1 (5 bases). CDR3 length: 14 amino acids. Trimming took 4 bases from V and 3 from J, leaving 12 bases between them. Germline loops: CDR1 SGHTA, CDR2 FQGNSA. The CDR3 nucleotides are TGTGCCAGCAGCTCAGGGACCCCTGACACTGAAGCTTTCTTT. Residues: CASSSGTPDTEAFF.

At least ten counts were recorded for this clonotype. The chain couples TRBV12-3 or TRBV12-4 to TRBJ2-7, with 13 positions matching TRBD2. V lost 5 bases, J lost 2 bases, and 3 bases stayed unmatched. The CDR3 totals 15 residues. This chain's CDR3 is CASSPGTSGTYEQYF. CDR3 nucleotides: TGTGCCAGCAGTCCCGGGACTAGCGGGACCTACGAGCAGTACTTC.

The sample holds a few counts of this clonotype. The chain uses TRBV4-3 and TRBJ2-2; 10 bases match TRBD1. There are 17 residues in the CDR3. Germline V gene lookup returns CDR1 LGHNA and CDR2 YSLEER. J gave up 7 bases and V 3 bases, and 11 bases lay outside the gene matches. The CDR3 loop is CASSHLLRGQGSGELFF. The CDR3 nucleotides are TGCGCCAGCAGCCATCTCCTTCGGGGACAGGGGAGCGGGGAGCTGTTTTTT.

This clonotype was picked up many times. The chain is built from TRBV28 and TRBJ1-1; 7 nucleotides agree with TRBD1. The CDR3 contains 15 residues. The junction had 10 bases not matched to a gene; V was cut back by 8 bases and J by 1 base. Germline CDR1 reads MDHEN; CDR2 reads SYDVKM. The CDR3 DNA reads as TGTGCCAGCCGCCTTGGGGCAGGGGGGAACACTGAAGCTTTCTTT. Protein sequence: CASRLGAGGNTEAFF.

The V gene is TRBV6-2 or TRBV6-3, the J gene TRBJ2-1, with 7 nucleotides matching TRBD1. J gave up 7 bases and V 6 bases, and 9 bases lay outside the gene matches. Per the germline V gene, CDR1 is MNHEY and CDR2 is SVGEGT. This CDR3 contains 14 residues. The CDR3 DNA sequence: TGTGCCAGCAGACCCCCGGGACAGAAAAATGAGCAGTTCTTC. Translation gives CASRPPGQKNEQFF.